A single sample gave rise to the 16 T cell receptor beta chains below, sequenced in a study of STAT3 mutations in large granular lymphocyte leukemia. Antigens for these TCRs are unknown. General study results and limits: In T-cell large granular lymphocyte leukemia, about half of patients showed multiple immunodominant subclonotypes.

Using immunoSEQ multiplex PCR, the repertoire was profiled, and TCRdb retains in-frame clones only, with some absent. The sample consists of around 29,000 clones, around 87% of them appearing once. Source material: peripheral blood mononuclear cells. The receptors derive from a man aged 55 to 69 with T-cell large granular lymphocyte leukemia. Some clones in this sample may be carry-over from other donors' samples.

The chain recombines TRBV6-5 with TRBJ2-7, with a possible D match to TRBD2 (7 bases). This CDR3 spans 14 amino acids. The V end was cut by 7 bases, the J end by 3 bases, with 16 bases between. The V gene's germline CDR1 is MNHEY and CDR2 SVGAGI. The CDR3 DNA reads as TGTGCCAGCATGCTGGAAAGGGGGGGCTACGAGCAGTACTTC. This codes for CASMLERGGYEQYF.

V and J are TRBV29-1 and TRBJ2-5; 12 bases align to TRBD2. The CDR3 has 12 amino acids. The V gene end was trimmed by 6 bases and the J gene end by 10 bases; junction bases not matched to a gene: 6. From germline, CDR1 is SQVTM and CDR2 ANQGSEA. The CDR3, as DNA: TGCAGCGTCACACTAGCGGGAGGACTCCAGTACTTC. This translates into CSVTLAGGLQYF.

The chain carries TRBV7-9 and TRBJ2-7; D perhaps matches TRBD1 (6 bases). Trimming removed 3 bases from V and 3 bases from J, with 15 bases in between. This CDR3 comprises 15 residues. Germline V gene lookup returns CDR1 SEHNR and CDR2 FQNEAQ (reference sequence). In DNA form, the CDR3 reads TGTGCCAGCAGCTTGGCAGGGGCATTTTTCTACGAGCAGTACTTC. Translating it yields CASSLAGAFFYEQYF. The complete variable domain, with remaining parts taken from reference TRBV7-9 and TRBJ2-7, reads DTGVSQNPRHKITKRGQNVTFRCDPISEHNRLYWYRQTLGQGPEFLTYFQNEAQLEKSRLLSDRFSAERPKGSFSTLEIQRTEQGDSAMYLCASSLAGAFFYEQYFGPGTRLTVT.

CDR3 bases: TGTGCCAGCAGCTTTACAGGGGGAGAGACCCAGTACTTC. As protein: CASSFTGGETQYF. V usage is TRBV7-9 and J usage is TRBJ2-5; 8 nucleotides line up with TRBD1. This CDR3 comprises 13 residues. The J segment lost 4 bases and the V segment lost 3 bases, leaving 1 base of the junction unmatched. Germline V gene lookup returns CDR1 SEHNR and CDR2 FQNEAQ (reference sequence).

This CDR3 reads CASKPPKGGSHEQYF. CDR3 DNA: TGTGCCAGCAAGCCTCCTAAGGGGGGGAGCCACGAGCAGTACTTC. The V call is TRBV6-5, the J call TRBJ2-7, with D possibly matching TRBD2 (7 bases). The V end lost 7 bases, the J end lost 5 bases, and 21 bases lay between the germline ends. Germline V gene lookup returns CDR1 MNHEY and CDR2 SVGAGI. There are 15 residues in the CDR3.

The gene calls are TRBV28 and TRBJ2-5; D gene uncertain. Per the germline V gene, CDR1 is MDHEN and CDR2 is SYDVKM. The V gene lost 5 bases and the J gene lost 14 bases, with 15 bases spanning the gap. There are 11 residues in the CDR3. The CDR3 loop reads CASSRAGFFYF. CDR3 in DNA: TGTGCCAGCAGTAGGGCCGGATTTTTTTACTTC.

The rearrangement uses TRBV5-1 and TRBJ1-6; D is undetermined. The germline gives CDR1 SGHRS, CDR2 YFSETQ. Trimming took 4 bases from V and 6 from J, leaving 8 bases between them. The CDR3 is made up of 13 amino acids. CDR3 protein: CASSRTTNSPLHF. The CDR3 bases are TGCGCCAGCAGCCGTACCACTAATTCACCCCTCCACTTT.

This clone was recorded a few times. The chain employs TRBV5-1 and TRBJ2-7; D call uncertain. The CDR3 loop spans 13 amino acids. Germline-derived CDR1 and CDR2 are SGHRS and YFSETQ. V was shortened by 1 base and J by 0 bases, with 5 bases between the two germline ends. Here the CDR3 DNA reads TGCGCCAGCAGCTTGTCTCCCTCCTACGAGCAGTACTTC. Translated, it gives CASSLSPSYEQYF.

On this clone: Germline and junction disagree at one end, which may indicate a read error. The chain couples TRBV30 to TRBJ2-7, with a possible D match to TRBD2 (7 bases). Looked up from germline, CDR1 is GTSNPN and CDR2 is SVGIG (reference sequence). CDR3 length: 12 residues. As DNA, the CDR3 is TGTGCCTGGAGTGTAATGGGGGCAGGGAGGGACTTC. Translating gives CAWSVMGAGRDF.

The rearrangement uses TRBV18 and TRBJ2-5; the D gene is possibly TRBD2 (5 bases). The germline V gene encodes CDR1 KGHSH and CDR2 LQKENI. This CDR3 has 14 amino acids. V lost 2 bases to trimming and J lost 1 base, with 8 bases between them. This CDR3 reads CASSPEGSQETQYF. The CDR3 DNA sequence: TGTGCCAGCTCACCAGAGGGAAGCCAAGAGACCCAGTACTTC.

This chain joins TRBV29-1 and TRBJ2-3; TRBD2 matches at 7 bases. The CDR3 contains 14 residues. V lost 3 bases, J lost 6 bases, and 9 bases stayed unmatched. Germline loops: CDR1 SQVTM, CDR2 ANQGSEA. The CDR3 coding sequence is TGCAGCGTTGAGGGCGGGAGAGGGGTGGATACGCAGTATTTT. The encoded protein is CSVEGGRGVDTQYF.

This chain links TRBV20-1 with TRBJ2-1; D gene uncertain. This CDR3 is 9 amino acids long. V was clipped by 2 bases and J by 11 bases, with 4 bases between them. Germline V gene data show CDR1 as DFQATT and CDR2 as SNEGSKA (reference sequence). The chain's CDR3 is CSARPQQFF. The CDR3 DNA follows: TGCAGTGCTAGACCCCAGCAGTTCTTC.

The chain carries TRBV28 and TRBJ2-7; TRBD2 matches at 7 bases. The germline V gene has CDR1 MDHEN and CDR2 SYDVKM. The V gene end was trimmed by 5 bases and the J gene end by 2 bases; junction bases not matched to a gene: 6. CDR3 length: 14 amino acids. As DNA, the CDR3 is TGTGCCAGCAGTACAGCGGGACCCGCCTACGAGCAGTACTTC. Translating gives CASSTAGPAYEQYF.

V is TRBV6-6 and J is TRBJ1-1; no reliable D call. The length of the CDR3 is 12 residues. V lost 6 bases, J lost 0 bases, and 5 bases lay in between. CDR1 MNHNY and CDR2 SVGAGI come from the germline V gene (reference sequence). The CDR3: CASRAVNTEAFF. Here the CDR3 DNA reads TGTGCCAGCAGGGCAGTGAACACTGAAGCTTTCTTT.

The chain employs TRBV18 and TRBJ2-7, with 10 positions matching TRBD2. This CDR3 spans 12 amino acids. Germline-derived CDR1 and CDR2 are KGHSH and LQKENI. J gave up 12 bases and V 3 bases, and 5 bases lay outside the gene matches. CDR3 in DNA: TGTGCCAGCTCACCTCTAGCGGGGGACCCGTACTTC. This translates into CASSPLAGDPYF.

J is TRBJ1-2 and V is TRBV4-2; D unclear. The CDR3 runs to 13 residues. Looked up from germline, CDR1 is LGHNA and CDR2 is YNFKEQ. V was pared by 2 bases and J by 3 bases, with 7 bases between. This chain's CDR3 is CASSQSEDYGYTF. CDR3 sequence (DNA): TGTGCCAGCAGCCAATCCGAGGACTATGGCTACACCTTC.